The entry below describes one TCR beta chain. All donors were Caucasian adults living in Nashville, Tennessee. This record belongs to a study of shared clonotypes between healthy human individuals. An assay was performed, and its level was deep. Measured with immunoSEQ multiplex PCR; TCRdb has only the in-frame clones, and not every one. Of 2 million to 2.5 million clones in the sample, over 85% were seen once. CDR1 is SGHNT and CDR2 is YYREEE in the germline V gene (reference sequence). The V and J ends lost 3 bases and 0 bases respectively, with 6 bases between them. The CDR3 covers 13 residues. Material: naive CD4+ T cells from PBMCs. As for subset: CD45RA+ positively selected. This chain joins TRBV5-4 and TRBJ1-1; D remains ambiguous. The TCR was taken from a man aged 18 to 35 in good health. Some clones in this sample may be carry-over from other donors' samples. The CDR3 reads CASSSPLNTEAFF. In nucleotides, the CDR3 is TGTGCCAGCAGCTCGCCGTTGAACACTGAAGCTTTCTTT. The full variable domain, with the rest looked up from reference TRBV5-4 and TRBJ1-1, is ETGVTQSPTHLIKTRGQQVTLRCSSQSGHNTVSWYQQALGQGPQFIFQYYREEENGRGNFPPRFSGLQFPNYSSELNVNALELDDSALYLCASSSPLNTEAFFGQGTRLTVV.